This passage covers 2 T cell receptor beta chains from one sample sequenced in a study of CD8 T cells in ankylosing spondylitis. Via MiXCR, TCRdb re-called the 5' RACE reads, giving one row per CDR3 protein. This sample yields tens of thousands of distinct CDR3 sequences, of which 25% to 35% are seen a single time; roughly three fifths belongs to the top ten. The sequenced sample was blood, either unsorted or a sorted T cell fraction (not recorded which). These receptor sequences come from a male donor with ankylosing spondylitis or in good health (not recorded which).

This clonotype was counted only a few times. The chain uses TRBV5-5 and TRBJ1-1, with D unresolved. This CDR3 has 14 amino acids. Trimming took off 4 bases at V and 4 bases at J, with 14 bases between the two ends. Germline-derived CDR1 and CDR2 are SGHKS and YYEKEE (reference sequence). CDR3 residues: CASSRESPVTEAFF. The CDR3 DNA follows: TGTGCCAGCAGCAGAGAATCCCCAGTCACTGAAGCTTTCTTT.

V is TRBV4-2 and J is TRBJ2-3; 8 bases align to TRBD2. CDR1 and CDR2 from the germline V gene are LGHNA and YNFKEQ. The CDR3 runs 16 residues. With 0 bases clipped from V and 3 bases from J, the junction kept 5 bases outside the gene matches. In DNA form, the CDR3 reads TGTGCCAGCAGCCAAGATGTGGCTAGCGGGACAGATACGCAGTATTTT. This translates into CASSQDVASGTDTQYF.